This TCR beta chain emerged from a study of blood T cell repertoires in COVID-19. Whole-study context: The cDNA or gDNA used as material had been derived from T cells, B-cell-depleted T cells, or PBMCs.

Everyone who took part was about 18 to 89 years old, and they came from over 20 US areas. Cohort allocation depended upon clinical history that participants reported. Within 2 weeks of study entry, exposed participants had contacted a PCR-confirmed or clinician-diagnosed COVID-19 case. This clone appeared once. The CDR3 is made up of 14 amino acids. The germline V gene encodes CDR1 KGHSH and CDR2 LQKENI. V gave up 6 bases and J gave up 6 bases; unmatched junction bases: 10. The protocol was immunoSEQ multiplex PCR, while the TCRdb copy is restricted to in-frame clones and leaves out a portion. The sample shows approximately 400,000 clones, approximately 90% of them seen only once.

Sequences were obtained from PBMCs or T cells enriched from blood (not recorded which). The V gene is TRBV18, the J gene TRBJ1-2, with 7 nucleotides matching TRBD1. This sequence originates from a woman aged 40 to 49 who had been exposed to COVID-19. DNA for the CDR3: TGTGCCAGCTCTCCCGGGCCAGGGGGAGATGGCTACACCTTC. Protein: CASSPGPGGDGYTF.